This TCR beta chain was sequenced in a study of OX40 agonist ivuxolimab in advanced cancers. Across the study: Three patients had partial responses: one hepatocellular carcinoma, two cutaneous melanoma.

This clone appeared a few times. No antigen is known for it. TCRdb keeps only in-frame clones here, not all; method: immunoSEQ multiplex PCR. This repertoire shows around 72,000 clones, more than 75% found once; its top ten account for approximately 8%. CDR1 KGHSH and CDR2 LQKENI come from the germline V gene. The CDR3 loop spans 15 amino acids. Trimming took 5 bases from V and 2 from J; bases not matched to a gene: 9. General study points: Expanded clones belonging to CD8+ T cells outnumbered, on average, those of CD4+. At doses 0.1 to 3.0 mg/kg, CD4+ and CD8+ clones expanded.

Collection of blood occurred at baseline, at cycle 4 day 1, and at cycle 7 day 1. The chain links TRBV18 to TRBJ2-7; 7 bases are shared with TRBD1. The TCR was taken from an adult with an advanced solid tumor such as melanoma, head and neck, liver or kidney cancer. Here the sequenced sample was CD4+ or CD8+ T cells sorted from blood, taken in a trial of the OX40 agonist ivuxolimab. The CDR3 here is CASSASQGRTYEQYF. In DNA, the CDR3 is TGTGCCAGCTCAGCGTCACAGGGGCGAACCTACGAGCAGTACTTC. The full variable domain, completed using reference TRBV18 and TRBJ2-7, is NAGVMQNPRHLVRRRGQEARLRCSPMKGHSHVYWYRQLPEEGLKFMVYLQKENIIDESGMPKERFSAEFPKEGPSILRIQQVVRGDSAAYFCASSASQGRTYEQYFGPGTRLTVT.